This T cell receptor (beta chain) was sequenced during a study of PD-1 blockade in mismatch repair-deficient tumors (dated by TCRdb to between 2016 and 2019). Concerning the study at large: Between late 2013 and 2016, more than 75 consecutive patients with 11 to 12 mismatch repair-deficient cancer types, all previously treated and progressing, were enrolled in the trial. Tumor-associated T cell clones in the peripheral blood of patients responding to PD-1 blockade were tracked using deep sequencing of TCR CDR3 regions. What the research found in general, with its limitations: Tumor-resident clones, often undetectable in blood before treatment, expanded rapidly after pembrolizumab and then contracted, generally before radiologic responses.

Sequences LNHDA (CDR1) and SQIVND (CDR2) are obtained from the germline V gene (reference sequence). The germline ends are 13 bases apart after V is trimmed by 4 bases and J by 9 bases. The CDR3 has 12 amino acids, counting the end cysteine and phenylalanine. Only the CDR3 portion is preserved as DNA: 36 bases, with reading frame beginning at the first base. For every enrolled patient, mismatch repair deficiency was confirmed by either polymerase chain reaction or immunohistochemistry. TCR sequencing was performed for a few patients who responded to pembrolizumab therapy. The phase II trial prospectively tested pembrolizumab PD-1 blockade in advanced mismatch repair-deficient cancers regardless of tissue of origin. Peripheral blood T cell samples were gathered serially, both before PD-1 blockade started and at multiple time points afterward. Blood sampling time points were reported as weeks after the first dose of pembrolizumab.

Notes on this clone: This receptor's antigen is unknown. No clone much larger than this one lies a single base away; base qualities are absent.

The method behind the library was the immunoSEQ multiplex PCR assay. TCRdb's version of the immuneACCESS table is confined to in-frame rearrangements and falls short of the full clone set. An unresolved V gene accounts for under half of the shortfall where checked; the remainder is of unknown origin. Across this sample there are 130,000 or so clones, with roughly 86% seen only once. The ten largest account for roughly 14% of the sample. The chain is encoded by TRBV19 joined to TRBJ2-7; a tentative D match to TRBD2 spans 6 bases. Sequences were derived from peripheral blood, sampled 44 weeks after starting pembrolizumab. The TCR comes from an adult with mismatch repair-deficient cancer. CDR3 protein: CASSTSVGLQYF. The nucleotides are TGTGCCAGTAGTACCTCGGTGGGACTGCAGTACTTC.